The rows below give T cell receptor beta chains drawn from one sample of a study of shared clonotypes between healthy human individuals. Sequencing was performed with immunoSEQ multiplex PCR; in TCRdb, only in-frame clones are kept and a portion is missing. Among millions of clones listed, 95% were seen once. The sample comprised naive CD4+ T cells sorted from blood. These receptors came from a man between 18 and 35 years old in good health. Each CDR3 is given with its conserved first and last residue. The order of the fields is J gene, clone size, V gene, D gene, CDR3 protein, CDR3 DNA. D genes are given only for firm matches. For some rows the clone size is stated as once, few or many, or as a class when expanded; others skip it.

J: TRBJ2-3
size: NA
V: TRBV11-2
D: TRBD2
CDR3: CASSLAGERTDTQYF
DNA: TGTGCCAGCAGCTTGGCGGGGGAGCGCACAGATACGCAGTATTTT

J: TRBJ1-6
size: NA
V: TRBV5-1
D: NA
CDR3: CASSLGSYNSPLHF
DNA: TGCGCCAGCAGCTTGGGCTCCTATAATTCACCCCTCCACTTT

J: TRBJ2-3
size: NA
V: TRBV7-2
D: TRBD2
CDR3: CASSLVGGSRADTQYF
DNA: TGTGCCAGCAGCTTAGTGGGCGGGAGCAGGGCAGATACGCAGTATTTT

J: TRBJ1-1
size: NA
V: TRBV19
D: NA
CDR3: CASSIGGFVGTEAFF
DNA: TGTGCCAGTAGTATTGGGGGGTTCGTGGGCACTGAAGCTTTCTTT

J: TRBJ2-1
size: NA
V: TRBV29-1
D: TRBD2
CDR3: CSVVTSGRLHNEQFF
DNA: TGCAGCGTGGTGACTAGCGGGAGGTTACACAATGAGCAGTTCTTC

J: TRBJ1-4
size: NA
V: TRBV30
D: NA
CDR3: CAWSGGSYEKLFF
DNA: TGTGCCTGGAGTGGCGGGTCATATGAAAAACTGTTTTTT

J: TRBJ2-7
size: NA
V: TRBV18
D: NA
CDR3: CASSPSNYEQYF
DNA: TGTGCCAGCTCACCCAGCAATTACGAGCAGTACTTC

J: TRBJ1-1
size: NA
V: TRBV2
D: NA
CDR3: CASTDIGNTEAFF
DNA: TGTGCCAGCACTGATATCGGGAACACTGAAGCTTTCTTT

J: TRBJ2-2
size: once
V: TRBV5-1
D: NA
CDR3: CASSSLDTNTGELFF
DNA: TGCGCCAGCAGCTCCCTGGACACAAACACCGGGGAGCTGTTTTTT

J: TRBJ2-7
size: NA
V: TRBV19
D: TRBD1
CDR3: CANDRGPSPILSYNEQYF
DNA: TGTGCCAACGACAGGGGTCCTTCTCCTATCTTGAGTTACAACGAGCAGTACTTC

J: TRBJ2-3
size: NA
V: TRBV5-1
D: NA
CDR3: CASTQGSTDTQYF
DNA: TGCGCCAGCACTCAGGGGAGCACAGATACGCAGTATTTT

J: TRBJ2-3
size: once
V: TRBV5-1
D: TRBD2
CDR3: CASQTSGGSDTQYF
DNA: TGCGCCAGCCAGACTAGCGGGGGCTCAGATACGCAGTATTTT

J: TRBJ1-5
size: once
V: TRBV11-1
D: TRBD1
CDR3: CASSSGQGNQPQHF
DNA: TGTGCCAGCAGCTCCGGACAGGGCAATCAGCCCCAGCATTTT

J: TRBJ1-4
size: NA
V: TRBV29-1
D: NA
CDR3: CSVQEGNEKLFF
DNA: TGCAGCGTACAGGAGGGGAATGAAAAACTGTTTTTT

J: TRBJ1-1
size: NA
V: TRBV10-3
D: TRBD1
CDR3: CAITKTGPMNTEAFF
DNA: TGTGCCATCACCAAGACAGGGCCCATGAACACTGAAGCTTTCTTT

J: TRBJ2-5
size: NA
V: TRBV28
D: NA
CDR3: CASRGAGETQYF
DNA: TGTGCCAGCAGGGGCGCCGGGGAGACCCAGTACTTC

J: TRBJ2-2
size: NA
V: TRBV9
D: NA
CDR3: CASSTANTGELFF
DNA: TGTGCCAGCAGCACAGCGAACACCGGGGAGCTGTTTTTT

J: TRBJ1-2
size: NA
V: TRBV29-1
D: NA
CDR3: CSVEDGSYYGYTF
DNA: TGCAGCGTTGAAGACGGCTCCTACTATGGCTACACCTTC

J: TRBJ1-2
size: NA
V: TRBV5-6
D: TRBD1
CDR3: CASSWDSFYGYTF
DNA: TGTGCCAGCAGCTGGGACAGCTTCTATGGCTACACCTTC

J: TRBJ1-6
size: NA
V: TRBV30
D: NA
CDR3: CAWSGEYNSPLHF
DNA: TGTGCCTGGAGTGGGGAGTATAATTCACCCCTCCACTTT

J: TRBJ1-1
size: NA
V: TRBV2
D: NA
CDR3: CASGDRMNTEAFF
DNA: TGTGCCAGCGGCGACAGAATGAACACTGAAGCTTTCTTT

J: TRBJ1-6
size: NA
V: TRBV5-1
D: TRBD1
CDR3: CASSLGTGALFLGSPLHF
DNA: TGCGCCAGCAGCTTGGGGACAGGGGCCCTCTTTCTCGGTTCACCCCTCCACTTT

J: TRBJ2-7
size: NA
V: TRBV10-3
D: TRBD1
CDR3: CAISESTGNEQYF
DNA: TGTGCCATCAGTGAGTCGACAGGGAACGAGCAGTACTTC

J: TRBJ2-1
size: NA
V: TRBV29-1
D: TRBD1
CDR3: CSVDPGQGRLNEQFF
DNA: TGCAGCGTAGACCCGGGACAGGGAAGATTGAATGAGCAGTTCTTC

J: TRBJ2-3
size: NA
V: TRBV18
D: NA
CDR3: CASSGGLSDTQYF
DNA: TGTGCCAGCTCAGGAGGACTCTCGGATACGCAGTATTTT

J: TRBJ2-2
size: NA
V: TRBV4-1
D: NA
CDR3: CASSPRDFATGELFF
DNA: TGCGCCAGCAGCCCCCGGGACTTTGCCACCGGGGAGCTGTTTTTT

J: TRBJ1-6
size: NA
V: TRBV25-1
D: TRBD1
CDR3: CASSEIGQGASSPLHF
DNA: TGTGCCAGCAGTGAAATTGGACAGGGAGCGAGTTCACCCCTCCACTTT

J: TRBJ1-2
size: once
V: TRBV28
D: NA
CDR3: CASSRDLTPINYGYTF
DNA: TGTGCCAGCAGTCGAGATCTTACCCCAATTAACTATGGCTACACCTTC